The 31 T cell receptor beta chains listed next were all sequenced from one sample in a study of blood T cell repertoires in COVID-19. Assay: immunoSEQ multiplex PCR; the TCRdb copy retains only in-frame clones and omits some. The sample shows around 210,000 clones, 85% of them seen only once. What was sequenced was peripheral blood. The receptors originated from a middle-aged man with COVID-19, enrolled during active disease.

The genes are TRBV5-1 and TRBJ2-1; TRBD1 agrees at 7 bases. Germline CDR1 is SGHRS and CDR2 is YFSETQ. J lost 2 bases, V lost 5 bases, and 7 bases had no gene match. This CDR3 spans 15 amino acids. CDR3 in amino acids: CASSWSQGAYNEQFF. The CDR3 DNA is TGCGCCAGCAGTTGGTCGCAGGGGGCCTACAATGAGCAGTTCTTC.

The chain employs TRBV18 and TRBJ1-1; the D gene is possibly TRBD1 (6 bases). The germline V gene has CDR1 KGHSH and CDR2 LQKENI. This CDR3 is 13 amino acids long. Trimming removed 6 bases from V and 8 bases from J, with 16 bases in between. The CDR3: CASSSGNRVEAFF. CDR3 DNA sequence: TGTGCCAGCTCCTCTGGGAACAGGGTCGAAGCTTTCTTT.

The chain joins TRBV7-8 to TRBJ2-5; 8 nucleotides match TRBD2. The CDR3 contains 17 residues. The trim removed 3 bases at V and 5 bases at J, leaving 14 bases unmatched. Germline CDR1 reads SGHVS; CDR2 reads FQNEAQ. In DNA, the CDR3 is TGTGCCAGCAGCTTGGCCCGGATAAGCGGGGGTTGGGAGACCCAGTACTTC. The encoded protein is CASSLARISGGWETQYF.

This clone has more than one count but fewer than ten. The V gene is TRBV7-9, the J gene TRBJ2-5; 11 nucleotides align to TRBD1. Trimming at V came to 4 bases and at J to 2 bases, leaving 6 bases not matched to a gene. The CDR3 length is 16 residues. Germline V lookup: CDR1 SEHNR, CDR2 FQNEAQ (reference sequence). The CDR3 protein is CASSSLRDRGQETQYF. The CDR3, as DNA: TGTGCCAGCAGCTCACTCCGGGACAGGGGGCAAGAGACCCAGTACTTC. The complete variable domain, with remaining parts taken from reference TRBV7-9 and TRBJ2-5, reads DTGVSQNPRHKITKRGQNVTFRCDPISEHNRLYWYRQTLGQGPEFLTYFQNEAQLEKSRLLSDRFSAERPKGSFSTLEIQRTEQGDSAMYLCASSSLRDRGQETQYFGPGTRLLVL.

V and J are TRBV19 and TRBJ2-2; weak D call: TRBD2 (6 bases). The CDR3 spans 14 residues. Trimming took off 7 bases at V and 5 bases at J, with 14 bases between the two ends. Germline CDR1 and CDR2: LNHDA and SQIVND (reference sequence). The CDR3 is CASTQPGETGELFF. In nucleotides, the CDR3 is TGTGCCAGTACCCAGCCGGGGGAAACCGGGGAGCTGTTTTTT.

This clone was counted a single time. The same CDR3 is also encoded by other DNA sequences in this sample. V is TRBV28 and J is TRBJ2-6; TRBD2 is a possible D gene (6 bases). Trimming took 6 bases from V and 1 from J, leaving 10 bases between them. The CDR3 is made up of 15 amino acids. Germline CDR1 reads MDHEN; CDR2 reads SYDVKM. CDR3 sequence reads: CASSPGGSGANVLTF. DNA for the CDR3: TGTGCCAGCAGCCCCGGGGGTTCTGGGGCCAACGTCCTGACTTTC.

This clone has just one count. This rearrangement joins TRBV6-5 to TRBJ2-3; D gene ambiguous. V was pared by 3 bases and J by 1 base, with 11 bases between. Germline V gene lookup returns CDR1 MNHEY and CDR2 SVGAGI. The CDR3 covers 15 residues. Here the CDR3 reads CASSYALVGTDTQYF. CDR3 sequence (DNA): TGTGCCAGCAGTTATGCTCTAGTTGGCACAGATACGCAGTATTTT.

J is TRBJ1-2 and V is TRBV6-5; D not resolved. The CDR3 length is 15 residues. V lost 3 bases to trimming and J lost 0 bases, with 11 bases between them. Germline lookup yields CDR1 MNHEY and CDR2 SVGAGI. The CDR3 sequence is CASSYYRESNYGYTF. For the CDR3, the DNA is TGTGCCAGCAGTTATTATCGGGAATCTAACTATGGCTACACCTTC.

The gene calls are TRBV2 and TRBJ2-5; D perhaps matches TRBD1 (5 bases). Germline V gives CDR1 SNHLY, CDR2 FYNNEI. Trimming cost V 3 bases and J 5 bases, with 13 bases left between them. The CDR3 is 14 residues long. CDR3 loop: CASSDARVGETQYF. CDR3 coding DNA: TGTGCCAGCAGTGATGCCAGGGTGGGGGAGACCCAGTACTTC.

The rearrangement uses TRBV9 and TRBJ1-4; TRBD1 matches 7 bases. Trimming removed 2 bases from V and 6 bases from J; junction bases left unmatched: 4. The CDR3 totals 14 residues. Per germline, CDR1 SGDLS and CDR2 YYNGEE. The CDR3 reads CASSVQGGDEKLFF. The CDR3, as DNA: TGTGCCAGCAGCGTCCAGGGGGGAGATGAAAAACTGTTTTTT.

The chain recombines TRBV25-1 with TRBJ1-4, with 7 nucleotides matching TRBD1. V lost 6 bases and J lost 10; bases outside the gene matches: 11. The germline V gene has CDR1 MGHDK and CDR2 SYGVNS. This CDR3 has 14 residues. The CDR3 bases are TGTGCCAGCAGGGAGACAGGGCGCAAGGCAAAACTGTTTTTT. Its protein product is CASRETGRKAKLFF.

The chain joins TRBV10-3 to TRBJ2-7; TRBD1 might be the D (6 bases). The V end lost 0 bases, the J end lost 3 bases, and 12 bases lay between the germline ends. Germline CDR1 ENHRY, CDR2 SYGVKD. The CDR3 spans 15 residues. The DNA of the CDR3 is TGTGCCATCAGTGAGTCCGGACAGTTTGTCTACGAGCAGTACTTC. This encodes CAISESGQFVYEQYF.

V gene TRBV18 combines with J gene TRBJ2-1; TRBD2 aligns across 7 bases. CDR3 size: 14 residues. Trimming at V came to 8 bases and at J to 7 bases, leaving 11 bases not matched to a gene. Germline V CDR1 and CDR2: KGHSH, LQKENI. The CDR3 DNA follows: TGTGCCAGCCTAGACAGCGGGGCGCGGAATGAGCAGTTCTTC. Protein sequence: CASLDSGARNEQFF.

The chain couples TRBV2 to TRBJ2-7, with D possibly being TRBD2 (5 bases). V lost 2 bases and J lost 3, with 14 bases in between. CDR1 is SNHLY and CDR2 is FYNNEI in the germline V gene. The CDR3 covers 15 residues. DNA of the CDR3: TGTGCCAGCAGTGAACAGGCTAGCAGTGGCTACGAGCAGTACTTC. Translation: CASSEQASSGYEQYF.

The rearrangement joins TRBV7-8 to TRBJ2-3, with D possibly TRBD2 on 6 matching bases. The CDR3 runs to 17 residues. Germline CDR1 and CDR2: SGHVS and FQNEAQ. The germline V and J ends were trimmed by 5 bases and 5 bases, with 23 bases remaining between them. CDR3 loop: CASSPPLAGPGVDTQYF. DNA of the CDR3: TGTGCCAGCAGCCCCCCCTTGGCGGGGCCTGGTGTAGATACGCAGTATTTT.

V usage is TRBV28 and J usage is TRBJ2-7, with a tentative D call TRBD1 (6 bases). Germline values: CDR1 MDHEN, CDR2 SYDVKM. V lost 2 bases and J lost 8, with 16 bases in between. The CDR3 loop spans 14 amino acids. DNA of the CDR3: TGTGCCAGCAGTTTACCCAGGGGCGTTTACAAGCAGTACTTC. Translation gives CASSLPRGVYKQYF.

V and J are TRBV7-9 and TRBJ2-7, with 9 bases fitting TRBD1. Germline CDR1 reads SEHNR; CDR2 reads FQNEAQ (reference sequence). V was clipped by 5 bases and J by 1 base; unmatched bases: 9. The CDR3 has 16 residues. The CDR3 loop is CASSPKTGGVSYEQYF. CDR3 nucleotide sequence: TGTGCCAGCAGCCCTAAGACAGGGGGAGTTTCCTACGAGCAGTACTTC.

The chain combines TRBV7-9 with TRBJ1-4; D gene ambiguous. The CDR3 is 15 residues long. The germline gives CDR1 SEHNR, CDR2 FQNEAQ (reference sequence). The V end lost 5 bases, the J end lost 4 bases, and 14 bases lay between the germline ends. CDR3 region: CASSPEATFNEKLFF. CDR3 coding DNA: TGTGCCAGCAGCCCGGAGGCCACTTTTAATGAAAAACTGTTTTTT.

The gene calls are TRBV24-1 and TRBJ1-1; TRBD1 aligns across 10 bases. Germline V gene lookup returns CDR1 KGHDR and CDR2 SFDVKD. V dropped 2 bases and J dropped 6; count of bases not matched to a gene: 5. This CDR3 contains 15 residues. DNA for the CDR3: TGTGCCACCAGTGATTCCGGACAGGGGGATGCTGAAGCTTTCTTT. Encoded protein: CATSDSGQGDAEAFF.

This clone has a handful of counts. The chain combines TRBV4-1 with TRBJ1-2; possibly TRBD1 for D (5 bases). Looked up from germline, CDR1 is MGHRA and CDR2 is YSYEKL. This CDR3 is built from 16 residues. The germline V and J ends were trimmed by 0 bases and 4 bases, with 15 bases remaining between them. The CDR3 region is CASSQEGRGSLYGYTF. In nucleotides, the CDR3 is TGCGCCAGCAGCCAAGAGGGGAGGGGTAGTCTCTATGGCTACACCTTC.

The CDR3 bases are TGTGCCAGCAGCGTCGGGTTTCTAGGGGAGCTGTTTTTT. Translation: CASSVGFLGELFF. This rearrangement joins TRBV9 to TRBJ2-2, with unresolved D. CDR3 length: 13 amino acids. V lost 2 bases, J lost 8 bases, and 10 bases lay in between. Germline-derived CDR1 and CDR2 are SGDLS and YYNGEE. Together with reference TRBV9 and TRBJ2-2, the CDR3 gives the full variable domain: DSGVTQTPKHLITATGQRVTLRCSPRSGDLSVYWYQQSLDQGLQFLIQYYNGEERAKGNILERFSAQQFPDLHSELNLSSLELGDSALYFCASSVGFLGELFFGEGSRLTVL.

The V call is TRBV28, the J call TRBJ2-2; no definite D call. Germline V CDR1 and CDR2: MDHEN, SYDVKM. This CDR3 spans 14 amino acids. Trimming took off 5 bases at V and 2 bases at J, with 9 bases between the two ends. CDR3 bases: TGTGCCAGCAGTCCCCAGGCTAACACCGGGGAGCTGTTTTTT. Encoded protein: CASSPQANTGELFF.

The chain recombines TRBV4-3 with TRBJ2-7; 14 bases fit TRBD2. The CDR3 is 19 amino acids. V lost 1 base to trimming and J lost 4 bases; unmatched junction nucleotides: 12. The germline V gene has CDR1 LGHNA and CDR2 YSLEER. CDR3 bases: TGCGCCAGCAGCCAAGGAGTTGTGGGACTAGCGGGGGTTTGGTACGAGCAGTACTTC. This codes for CASSQGVVGLAGVWYEQYF.

The DNA of the CDR3 is TGTGCCAGCAGCTTGACAGGGGGCGGGGTGACTGAAGCTTTCTTT. This translates into CASSLTGGGVTEAFF. This chain joins TRBV7-3 and TRBJ1-1; 10 bases align to TRBD1. In germline, CDR1 is SGHTA, CDR2 FQGTGA. V lost 3 bases and J lost 5; bases outside the gene matches: 6. The CDR3 extends over 15 amino acids.

CDR3 sequence: CASSSRRSSQPQHF. The CDR3 region has the DNA TGTGCCAGTAGTTCTAGGAGGAGCTCTCAGCCCCAGCATTTT. This chain links TRBV19 with TRBJ1-5, with D hard to call. In germline, CDR1 is LNHDA, CDR2 SQIVND (reference sequence). The CDR3 runs 14 residues. V lost 5 bases and J 6 bases, leaving 14 bases between the germline ends.

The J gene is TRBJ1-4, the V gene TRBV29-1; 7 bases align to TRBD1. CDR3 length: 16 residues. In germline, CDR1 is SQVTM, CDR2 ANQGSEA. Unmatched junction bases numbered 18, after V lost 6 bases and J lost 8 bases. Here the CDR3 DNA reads TGCAGCGTCAAAGAAGGTTCAAACAGGGGATTAGAAAAACTGTTTTTT. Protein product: CSVKEGSNRGLEKLFF.

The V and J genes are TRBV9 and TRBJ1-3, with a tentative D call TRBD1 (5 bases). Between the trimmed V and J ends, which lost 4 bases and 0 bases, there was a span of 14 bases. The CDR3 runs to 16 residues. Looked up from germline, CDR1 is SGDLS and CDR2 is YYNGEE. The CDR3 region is CASSLDSSFSGNTIYF. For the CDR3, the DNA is TGTGCCAGCAGCCTCGACAGCTCCTTCTCTGGAAACACCATATATTTT.

The CDR3 region has the DNA TGCGCCAGCAGCCAAACCGGCGACAGAATAGGGACCCAGTACTTC. It specifies CASSQTGDRIGTQYF. The chain is built from TRBV4-1 and TRBJ2-5; possible D gene TRBD1, 5 bases. The CDR3 is 15 amino acids. CDR1 is MGHRA, CDR2 YSYEKL, per germline. Trimming stripped 2 bases from V and 7 bases from J, with 17 bases between.

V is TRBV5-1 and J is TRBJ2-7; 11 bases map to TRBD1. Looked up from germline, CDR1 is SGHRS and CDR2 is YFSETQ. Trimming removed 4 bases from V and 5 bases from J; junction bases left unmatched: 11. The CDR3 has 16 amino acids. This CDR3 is CASSKTLGTGGDEQYF. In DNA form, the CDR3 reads TGCGCCAGCAGCAAAACACTGGGGACAGGGGGTGACGAGCAGTACTTC.

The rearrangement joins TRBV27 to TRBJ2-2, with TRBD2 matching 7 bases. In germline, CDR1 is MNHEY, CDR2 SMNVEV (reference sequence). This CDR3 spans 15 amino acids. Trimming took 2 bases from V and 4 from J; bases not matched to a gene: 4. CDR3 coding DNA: TGTGCCAGCAGTTTAATGACTAGCCCCACCGGGGAGCTGTTTTTT. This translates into CASSLMTSPTGELFF.

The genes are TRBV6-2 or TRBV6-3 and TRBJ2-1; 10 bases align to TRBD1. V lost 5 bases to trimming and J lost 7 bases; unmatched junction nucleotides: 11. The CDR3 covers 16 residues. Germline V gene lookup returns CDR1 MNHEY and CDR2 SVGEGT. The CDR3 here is CASSPSGTGVWNEQFF. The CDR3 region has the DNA TGTGCCAGCAGTCCCTCGGGGACAGGGGTATGGAATGAGCAGTTCTTC.